The 27 T cell receptor beta chains below come from one sample, sequenced in a study of blood T cell repertoires in COVID-19. TCRdb's copy holds only in-frame clones and misses some; the assay was immunoSEQ multiplex PCR. The sample includes roughly 190,000 clones, about 83% of them seen just once. Sequencing was carried out using peripheral blood. The receptors derive from a man over 45 with active or convalescent COVID-19.

The V call is TRBV12-1, the J call TRBJ2-3; the table's D call TRBD1 went unverified against the DNA. TRBV12-1 is designated a pseudogene. This CDR3 comprises 18 residues. This CDR3 is CASSSRRASGQGSGTQYF. In nucleotides, the CDR3 is TGTGCCAGCAGCTCCAGGCGAGCTTCGGGACAGGGTTCGGGTACGCAGTATTTT.

Remarks on this clone: At one end, the junction sequence differs from germline, possibly due to a read error. The chain couples TRBV20-1 to TRBJ1-1; TRBD1 agrees at 8 bases. The CDR3 loop spans 11 amino acids. In germline, CDR1 is DFQATT, CDR2 SNEGSKA (reference sequence). The chain's CDR3 is CSARDQGAPSF. The CDR3 DNA is TGCAGTGCTAGAGATCAGGGGGCGCCTTCTTTT.

The chain uses TRBV3-1 (or the pseudogene TRBV3-2) and TRBJ2-7; TRBD2 aligns across 7 bases. The CDR3 spans 15 residues. V shed 4 bases, J shed 0 bases, and the junction held 6 bases outside the gene matches. Germline loops: CDR1 LGHDT, CDR2 YNNKEL (reference sequence). CDR3 DNA: TGTGCCAGCAGCCGGAGCGGGGTTGACTCCTACGAGCAGTACTTC. It translates to CASSRSGVDSYEQYF.

This chain joins TRBV5-4 and TRBJ2-1, with a possible D match to TRBD2 (5 bases). The germline V gene has CDR1 SGHNT and CDR2 YYREEE (reference sequence). The CDR3 spans 15 residues. The ends were cut back, 0 bases at V and 0 bases at J, with 7 bases in the middle. The CDR3 nucleotides are TGTGCCAGCAGCTTGGGCGGACTCTCCTACAATGAGCAGTTCTTC. Translating gives CASSLGGLSYNEQFF. Complete variable domain (other parts from reference TRBV5-4 and TRBJ2-1): ETGVTQSPTHLIKTRGQQVTLRCSSQSGHNTVSWYQQALGQGPQFIFQYYREEENGRGNFPPRFSGLQFPNYSSELNVNALELDDSALYLCASSLGGLSYNEQFFGPGTRLTVL.

The chain has TRBV28 and TRBJ2-1; perhaps TRBD1 as D (6 bases). Germline lookup yields CDR1 MDHEN and CDR2 SYDVKM. The ends were cut back, 4 bases at V and 0 bases at J, with 10 bases in the middle. The length of the CDR3 is 15 residues. This CDR3 is CASSSDSRSYNEQFF. The CDR3 DNA sequence: TGTGCCAGCAGTTCGGACAGCCGCTCCTACAATGAGCAGTTCTTC. The variable domain in full, completed from reference TRBV28 and TRBJ2-1, reads DVKVTQSSRYLVKRTGEKVFLECVQDMDHENMFWYRQDPGLGLRLIYFSYDVKMKEKGDIPEGYSVSREKKERFSLILESASTNQTSMYLCASSSDSRSYNEQFFGPGTRLTVL.

This clone occurred once. This rearrangement joins TRBV5-4 to TRBJ2-1, with 9 bases lining up with TRBD1. The ends lost 7 bases at V and 3 bases at J; junction bases unmatched: 11. The CDR3 spans 16 residues. From germline, CDR1 is SGHNT and CDR2 YYREEE (reference sequence). Here the CDR3 DNA reads TGTGCCAGCCGAAATCCCACAGGGGGCTTCTACAATGAGCAGTTCTTC. Amino acids: CASRNPTGGFYNEQFF.

This clone was seen once. This chain uses TRBV3-1 (or the pseudogene TRBV3-2) with TRBJ2-5; tentatively, D is TRBD2 (5 bases). The CDR3 totals 14 residues. Germline values: CDR1 LGHDT, CDR2 YNNKEL (reference sequence). V was pared by 4 bases and J by 2 bases, with 11 bases between. This CDR3 reads CASSPGYGQETQYF. CDR3 in DNA: TGTGCCAGCAGCCCGGGATACGGACAAGAGACCCAGTACTTC.

This clone was counted between two and nine times. The chain uses TRBV29-1 and TRBJ1-2; tentatively, D is TRBD1 (5 bases). The germline gives CDR1 SQVTM, CDR2 ANQGSEA. V was trimmed by 7 bases and J by 6 bases, leaving 15 bases between them. This CDR3 has 12 residues. CDR3 sequence (DNA): TGCAGCGCCGGCGAGGCGGGGCATGGCTACACCTTC. Translating gives CSAGEAGHGYTF.

Here the CDR3 reads CASRRTTNEKLFF. In DNA, the CDR3 is TGTGCCAGCAGGAGGACAACTAATGAAAAACTGTTTTTT. The chain employs TRBV27 and TRBJ1-4; no clear D gene. The CDR3 covers 13 residues. Trimming shortened V by 6 bases and J by 0 bases, and 5 bases separated the two germline ends. Germline assignment: CDR1 MNHEY and CDR2 SMNVEV (reference sequence).

This clone was seen just once. The chain couples TRBV3-1 (or the pseudogene TRBV3-2) to TRBJ2-7, with 7 bases matching TRBD2. Germline V gives CDR1 LGHDT, CDR2 YNNKEL (reference sequence). Trimming cost V 1 base and J 7 bases; bases outside gene matches: 7. The CDR3 spans 14 residues. This CDR3 reads CASSQASGVDEQYF. In DNA form, the CDR3 reads TGTGCCAGCAGCCAAGCAAGCGGGGTGGATGAGCAGTACTTC.

The chain recombines TRBV11-2 with TRBJ1-6, with D uncertain. CDR1 and CDR2 from the germline V gene are SGHAT and FQNNGV. This CDR3 is built from 13 residues. Trimming took 3 bases from V and 6 from J, leaving 6 bases between them. The CDR3 loop reads CASSFLFNSPLHF. CDR3 DNA: TGTGCCAGCAGCTTTCTTTTTAATTCACCCCTCCACTTT.

CDR3 sequence reads: CASSQALGGSGEQYF. CDR3 in DNA: TGTGCCAGCAGCCAAGCCCTTGGAGGGAGTGGCGAGCAGTACTTC. The V call is TRBV14, the J call TRBJ2-7, with TRBD2 as a possible D gene (6 bases). In germline, CDR1 is SGHDN, CDR2 FVKESK. V was shortened by 1 base and J by 6 bases, with 16 bases between the two germline ends. The length of the CDR3 is 15 residues.

This clone came up a few times. The V and J genes are TRBV2 and TRBJ2-2; the match to TRBD1 covers 7 bases. Per germline, CDR1 SNHLY and CDR2 FYNNEI. The CDR3 extends over 17 amino acids. The junction had 12 bases not matched to a gene; V was cut back by 6 bases and J by 2 bases. Written as DNA, the CDR3 is TGTGCCAGCAGGGGGATGAGGACAGGCGGAAACACCGGGGAGCTGTTTTTT. Amino acid sequence: CASRGMRTGGNTGELFF. The variable domain in full, with the rest retrieved from reference TRBV2 and TRBJ2-2, is EPEVTQTPSHQVTQMGQEVILRCVPISNHLYFYWYRQILGQKVEFLVSFYNNEISEKSEIFDDQFSVERPDGSNFTLKIRSTKLEDSAMYFCASRGMRTGGNTGELFFGEGSRLTVL.

This clone turned up a few times. J is TRBJ2-1 and V is TRBV10-3, with 9 bases identical to TRBD2. Germline-derived CDR1 and CDR2 are ENHRY and SYGVKD. The CDR3 loop spans 17 amino acids. V shed 0 bases, J shed 3 bases, and the junction held 6 bases outside the gene matches. The CDR3 DNA reads TGTGCCATCAGTGAGTCGGCGGCTAGCGGGGACTACAATGAGCAGTTCTTC. Protein sequence: CAISESAASGDYNEQFF.

This chain links TRBV29-1 with TRBJ1-2; a possible D gene is TRBD1 (5 bases). Germline CDR1 and CDR2: SQVTM and ANQGSEA. Trimming took off 7 bases at V and 8 bases at J, with 14 bases between the two ends. This CDR3 has 11 amino acids. CDR3 amino acids: CSAWGSPGYTF. The CDR3 DNA follows: TGCAGCGCCTGGGGCTCCCCCGGCTACACCTTC. Filled out from reference TRBV29-1 and TRBJ1-2, the complete variable domain reads SAVISQKPSRDICQRGTSLTIQCQVDSQVTMMFWYRQQPGQSLTLIATANQGSEATYESGFVIDKFPISRPNLTFSTLTVSNMSPEDSSIYLCSAWGSPGYTFGSGTRLTVV.

This clone was seen more than once but under ten times. The CDR3 spells CSVEEGRIGTQYF. In nucleotides, the CDR3 is TGCAGCGTTGAAGAGGGGAGGATAGGGACCCAGTACTTC. The rearrangement joins TRBV29-1 to TRBJ2-5; D might be TRBD2 (6 bases). Germline CDR1 reads SQVTM; CDR2 reads ANQGSEA. The CDR3 runs to 13 residues. Between the trimmed V and J ends, which lost 0 bases and 7 bases, there was a span of 12 bases.

This rearrangement joins TRBV4-3 to TRBJ1-1, with D perhaps TRBD1 (5 bases). Trimming took 0 bases from V and 6 from J, leaving 11 bases between them. Germline loops: CDR1 LGHNA, CDR2 YSLEER. This CDR3 has 14 amino acids. This CDR3 is CASSQDRGGAEAFF. The CDR3 DNA reads TGCGCCAGCAGCCAAGATCGGGGGGGGGCTGAAGCTTTCTTT.

The chain carries TRBV5-1 and TRBJ2-2, with D maybe TRBD2 (7 bases). Germline V gene lookup returns CDR1 SGHRS and CDR2 YFSETQ. The CDR3 has 16 amino acids. Trimming took off 4 bases at V and 6 bases at J, with 19 bases between the two ends. The CDR3 sequence is CASSPRGGEAAGELFF. CDR3 nucleotides: TGCGCCAGCAGCCCCAGGGGAGGGGAGGCGGCCGGGGAGCTGTTTTTT.

The chain is built from TRBV5-8 and TRBJ1-5; the D gene is possibly TRBD1 (5 bases). The CDR3 consists of 13 residues. V was clipped by 2 bases and J by 7 bases, with 10 bases between them. Germline-derived CDR1 and CDR2 are SGHTS and YDEGEE. The CDR3 DNA follows: TGTGCCAGCAGCTTAACAGGACCCCAGCCCCAGCATTTT. The encoded protein is CASSLTGPQPQHF.

The chain carries TRBV5-1 and TRBJ1-1, with no clear D. The CDR3 has 13 residues. Germline CDR1 is SGHRS and CDR2 is YFSETQ. V lost 4 bases and J lost 3, with 10 bases in between. CDR3 sequence: CASSMVQDTEAFF. The CDR3 DNA sequence: TGCGCCAGCAGCATGGTGCAGGACACTGAAGCTTTCTTT. The full variable domain, with the rest looked up from reference TRBV5-1 and TRBJ1-1, is KAGVTQTPRYLIKTRGQQVTLSCSPISGHRSVSWYQQTPGQGLQFLFEYFSETQRNKGNFPGRFSGRQFSNSRSEMNVSTLELGDSALYLCASSMVQDTEAFFGQGTRLTVV.

The chain recombines TRBV5-1 with TRBJ2-2; 8 bases map to TRBD1. Trimming cost V 4 bases and J 6 bases; bases outside gene matches: 8. Germline V gene data show CDR1 as SGHRS and CDR2 as YFSETQ. The CDR3 extends over 15 amino acids. CDR3 region: CASSPRTGNSGELFF. The CDR3 bases are TGCGCCAGCAGCCCCCGGACAGGGAATTCCGGGGAGCTGTTTTTT. The whole variable domain, filled in from reference TRBV5-1 and TRBJ2-2, reads KAGVTQTPRYLIKTRGQQVTLSCSPISGHRSVSWYQQTPGQGLQFLFEYFSETQRNKGNFPGRFSGRQFSNSRSEMNVSTLELGDSALYLCASSPRTGNSGELFFGEGSRLTVL.

The chain couples TRBV14 to TRBJ2-1; 11 bases agree with TRBD2. CDR1 is SGHDN and CDR2 is FVKESK in the germline V gene. V trimming: 4 bases; J trimming: 9 bases; junction bases outside the gene matches: 8. The CDR3 is 15 residues long. CDR3 bases: TGTGCCAGCAGCCCTCGACTAGCGGGATACGGTGAGCAGTTCTTC. As protein: CASSPRLAGYGEQFF. Drawing the rest from reference TRBV14 and TRBJ2-1, the complete variable domain is EAGVTQFPSHSVIEKGQTVTLRCDPISGHDNLYWYRRVMGKEIKFLLHFVKESKQDESGMPNNRFLAERTGGTYSTLKVQPAELEDSGVYFCASSPRLAGYGEQFFGPGTRLTVL.

The rearrangement links TRBV2 to TRBJ2-5; TRBD2 agrees at 11 bases. Germline CDR1 is SNHLY and CDR2 is FYNNEI. The CDR3 has 15 amino acids. Trimming at V came to 6 bases and at J to 5 bases, leaving 8 bases not matched to a gene. In DNA, the CDR3 is TGTGCCAGCAGCGTAGTGACTAGCGGGACGGAGACCCAGTACTTC. Amino acids: CASSVVTSGTETQYF. Full variable domain (outside the CDR3, taken from reference TRBV2 and TRBJ2-5): EPEVTQTPSHQVTQMGQEVILRCVPISNHLYFYWYRQILGQKVEFLVSFYNNEISEKSEIFDDQFSVERPDGSNFTLKIRSTKLEDSAMYFCASSVVTSGTETQYFGPGTRLLVL.

The gene calls are TRBV5-1 and TRBJ1-2; TRBD1 matches 7 bases. Per germline, CDR1 SGHRS and CDR2 YFSETQ. The ends lost 6 bases at V and 3 bases at J; junction bases unmatched: 2. This CDR3 is 12 amino acids long. In DNA, the CDR3 is TGCGCCAGCATCGGGACAGACTATGGCTACACCTTC. This gives the protein CASIGTDYGYTF.

V gene TRBV19 combines with J gene TRBJ1-5; D gene unclear. CDR3 length: 14 amino acids. Germline-derived CDR1 and CDR2 are LNHDA and SQIVND (reference sequence). V was trimmed by 4 bases and J by 6 bases, leaving 13 bases between them. The CDR3 here is CASSKIGLGQPQHF. The CDR3, as DNA: TGTGCCAGTAGTAAAATCGGACTCGGTCAGCCCCAGCATTTT.

This clone was recorded once. The chain joins TRBV18 to TRBJ2-5; TRBD1 matches 9 bases. CDR3 length: 14 residues. Trimming took 4 bases from V and 2 from J; bases not matched to a gene: 2. Looked up from germline, CDR1 is KGHSH and CDR2 is LQKENI. The CDR3 DNA is TGTGCCAGCTCACTGACAGGGGGGCAAGAGACCCAGTACTTC. Protein sequence: CASSLTGGQETQYF.

The V and J genes are TRBV6-5 and TRBJ1-1, with D perhaps TRBD1 (6 bases). Germline lookup yields CDR1 MNHEY and CDR2 SVGAGI. The CDR3 length is 16 residues. The germline V and J ends were trimmed by 0 bases and 1 base, with 12 bases remaining between them. DNA of the CDR3: TGTGCCAGCAGTTACTCTTCGGCAGGGGAGAACACTGAAGCTTTCTTT. It specifies CASSYSSAGENTEAFF.